Following are 28 T cell receptor beta chains from one sample sequenced in a study of T-cell memory formation after mild COVID-19. In TCRdb, the 5' RACE reads were re-called with MiXCR into one record per CDR3 protein. The sample shows approximately 440,000 distinct CDR3 sequences, 20% of them seen only once. Sequences were obtained from PBMCs or a T cell subset sorted from them (not recorded which). These receptors all stem from an adult woman who had mild COVID-19 (a few samples of this study predate the infection). Cell type and time point are not known.

This clonotype was picked up a small number of times. V usage is TRBV7-9 and J usage is TRBJ2-5; D not resolved. CDR3 length equals 14 residues. Germline CDR1 reads SEHNR; CDR2 reads FQNEAQ (reference sequence). The ends were cut back, 5 bases at V and 5 bases at J, with 15 bases in the middle. The CDR3 is CASSPLGAQETQYF. The CDR3, as DNA: TGTGCCAGCAGCCCCCTAGGAGCCCAGGAGACCCAGTACTTC.

This clonotype was counted only a few times. The chain employs TRBV4-1 and TRBJ2-7; D possibly corresponds to TRBD2 (6 bases). V dropped 0 bases and J dropped 0 bases, with 21 bases sitting between them. CDR3 length: 19 amino acids. Looked up from germline, CDR1 is MGHRA and CDR2 is YSYEKL. DNA for the CDR3: TGCGCCAGCAGCCAAGATTGGGGAGGAAGTACAGCCCGCTCCTACGAGCAGTACTTC. Its protein is CASSQDWGGSTARSYEQYF.

CDR3 sequence: CASSEDRGREQFF. In DNA, the CDR3 is TGTGCCAGCAGTGAAGACAGGGGGCGTGAGCAGTTCTTC. The rearrangement uses TRBV2 and TRBJ2-1; 9 bases are shared with TRBD1. The CDR3 is made up of 13 amino acids. V lost 1 base to trimming and J lost 9 bases; unmatched junction nucleotides: 1. CDR1 and CDR2 from the germline V gene are SNHLY and FYNNEI.

The chain couples TRBV6-2 or TRBV6-3 to TRBJ2-4, with 8 nucleotides matching TRBD1. V was pared by 0 bases and J by 7 bases, with 5 bases of the junction left unmatched. Germline lookup yields CDR1 MNHEY and CDR2 SVGEGT. This CDR3 is built from 15 residues. CDR3 sequence: CASSYSGTGLNIQYF. CDR3 bases: TGTGCCAGCAGTTACTCCGGGACAGGTTTGAACATTCAGTACTTC.

This clonotype was detected only a few times. J is TRBJ1-1 and V is TRBV6-1; D call uncertain. The germline V gene has CDR1 MNHNS and CDR2 SASEGT. The germline V and J ends were trimmed by 0 bases and 4 bases, with 9 bases remaining between them. The CDR3 runs 14 residues. In nucleotides, the CDR3 is TGTGCCAGCAGTGAAGCGAGCCAGCGCACTGAAGCTTTCTTT. As protein: CASSEASQRTEAFF.

This chain connects TRBV12-3 or TRBV12-4 to TRBJ2-3, with D perhaps TRBD2 (7 bases). Trimming left V 7 bases short and J 1 base short, with 21 bases between. The CDR3 sequence is 17 residues long. The DNA of the CDR3 is TGTGCCAGCACTCCTGGGGCTCTCGGGGGGCGCACAGATACGCAGTATTTT. Amino acids: CASTPGALGGRTDTQYF.

This clonotype was seen a few times. Here the CDR3 reads CATSLQGLNTEAFF. Here the CDR3 DNA reads TGTGCCACCAGCCTCCAAGGCCTGAACACTGAAGCTTTCTTT. The V call is TRBV15, the J call TRBJ1-1; D gene uncertain. Trimming removed 5 bases from V and 0 bases from J, with 10 bases in between. Germline CDR1 and CDR2: LNHNV and YYDKDF (reference sequence). This CDR3 region has 14 residues.

In its sample, this clonotype was seen a few times. J is TRBJ2-7 and V is TRBV7-2, with TRBD2 matching 7 bases. The CDR3 runs to 15 residues. Per germline, CDR1 SGHTA and CDR2 FQGNSA. With V trimmed by 3 bases and J by 1 base, 6 bases remained unmatched. Here the CDR3 reads CASSFVNGGSYEQYF. The CDR3 coding sequence is TGTGCCAGCAGCTTCGTCAACGGGGGGTCCTACGAGCAGTACTTC.

This chain connects TRBV20-1 to TRBJ2-7; D is perhaps TRBD1 (5 bases). The CDR3 runs to 15 residues. In germline, CDR1 is DFQATT, CDR2 SNEGSKA (reference sequence). V gave up 1 base and J gave up 6 bases, with 19 bases separating them. For the CDR3, the DNA is TGCAGTGCTAGAGGGGTGGGGCGCTCAACCTCCGAGCAGTACTTC. It yields the protein CSARGVGRSTSEQYF.

V usage is TRBV3-1 and J usage is TRBJ2-5, with TRBD2 identical over 8 bases. V trimming: 3 bases; J trimming: 7 bases; junction bases outside the gene matches: 13. The length of the CDR3 is 16 residues. In germline, CDR1 is LGHDT, CDR2 YNNKEL (reference sequence). CDR3 in amino acids: CASSHRSSSGVGTQYF. The CDR3, as DNA: TGTGCCAGCAGCCACAGGTCGAGTAGCGGGGTTGGGACCCAGTACTTC.

The V and J genes are TRBV29-1 and TRBJ1-3; 7 bases agree with TRBD1. The CDR3 is made up of 14 amino acids. From germline, CDR1 is SQVTM and CDR2 ANQGSEA. With 4 bases clipped from V and 1 base from J, the junction kept 4 bases outside the gene matches. CDR3 sequence: CSVGAGGSGNTIYF. DNA of the CDR3: TGCAGCGTTGGAGCAGGGGGATCTGGAAACACCATATATTTT.

This chain uses TRBV12-3 or TRBV12-4 with TRBJ2-3; 15 bases align to TRBD2. CDR3 length: 20 residues. V dropped 2 bases and J dropped 6; count of bases not matched to a gene: 15. This CDR3 reads CASSLYPPVAGTSGRDTQYF. CDR3 coding DNA: TGTGCCAGCAGTTTATATCCGCCGGTCGCTGGGACTAGCGGGAGGGATACGCAGTATTTT.

With regard to this clonotype: The junction departs from the called germline gene at one end, perhaps through a read error. V usage is TRBV12-3 or TRBV12-4 and J usage is TRBJ2-1; D is unclear. The CDR3 has 15 residues. DNA for the CDR3: TGTGACAGCAGTTTTCTTATGAAAGACTACAATGAGCAGTTCTTC. Translating it yields CDSSFLMKDYNEQFF.

In this sample, this clonotype turned up a few times. The J gene is TRBJ2-1, the V gene TRBV29-1; 10 positions match TRBD1. Germline V gene data show CDR1 as SQVTM and CDR2 as ANQGSEA. Germline trimming cut 6 bases from V and 7 bases from J; bases unmatched to any gene: 6. The CDR3 runs 13 residues. DNA for the CDR3: TGCAGCGTACCGGACAGGGGGTGGAATGAGCAGTTCTTC. It specifies CSVPDRGWNEQFF.

This clonotype came up a few times. This sequence joins TRBV7-8 and TRBJ2-7; 13 nucleotides agree with TRBD2. CDR1 is SGHVS, CDR2 FQNEAQ, per germline. Losses at the gene ends were 6 bases for V and 3 bases for J; bases not matched to a gene: 5. The CDR3 spans 15 residues. The CDR3 loop is CASRLTSGRSYEQYF. Here the CDR3 DNA reads TGTGCCAGCAGATTGACTAGCGGGAGGAGCTACGAGCAGTACTTC.

This clonotype showed up just a few times. This clone may be a read error of a much larger clone one base away. The V call is TRBV12-3 or TRBV12-4, the J call TRBJ2-5; TRBD1 agrees at 7 bases. J was trimmed by 5 bases and V by 8 bases; bases with no gene match: 8. The CDR3 covers 13 residues. CDR3 nucleotides: TGTGCCAGCGGGATAGGGGGCCACGAGACCCAGTACTTC. Translated: CASGIGGHETQYF.

The V gene is TRBV6-5, the J gene TRBJ2-4; 10 bases are shared with TRBD1. Germline CDR1 is MNHEY and CDR2 is SVGAGI. This CDR3 has 15 amino acids. Trimming cost V 6 bases and J 1 base; bases outside gene matches: 3. The CDR3 spells CASRGQGGAKNIQYF. The CDR3 nucleotides are TGTGCCAGCAGAGGACAGGGGGGGGCCAAAAACATTCAGTACTTC.

In this sample, this clonotype turned up a few times. The chain employs TRBV7-2 and TRBJ2-5; D uncertain. V was clipped by 5 bases and J by 8 bases, with 6 bases between them. Per the germline V gene, CDR1 is SGHTA and CDR2 is FQGNSA. The CDR3 consists of 10 residues. The CDR3 DNA is TGTGCCAGCAGCCCGGGTACCCAGTACTTC. It is translated as CASSPGTQYF. Drawing the rest from reference TRBV7-2 and TRBJ2-5, the complete variable domain is GAGVSQSPSNKVTEKGKDVELRCDPISGHTALYWYRQSLGQGLEFLIYFQGNSAPDKSGLPSDRFSAERTGGSVSTLTIQRTQQEDSAVYLCASSPGTQYFGPGTRLLVL.

This clonotype appeared many times. CDR3 amino acids: CASSLAGDIGAEQFF. The CDR3 nucleotides read TGCGCCAGCAGCTTAGCGGGAGACATAGGTGCTGAGCAGTTCTTC. The rearrangement joins TRBV5-1 to TRBJ2-1, with 8 bases fitting TRBD2. J lost 9 bases, V lost 2 bases, and 10 bases had no gene match. The germline V gene encodes CDR1 SGHRS and CDR2 YFSETQ. The CDR3 loop spans 15 amino acids.

In its sample, this clonotype was seen a few times. This chain links TRBV20-1 with TRBJ1-1, with D unresolved. CDR1 DFQATT and CDR2 SNEGSKA come from the germline V gene (reference sequence). The CDR3 runs to 13 residues. Trimming took off 1 base at V and 0 bases at J, with 6 bases between the two ends. The CDR3 coding sequence is TGCAGTGCTAGAGGACGGATGAACACTGAAGCTTTCTTT. This codes for CSARGRMNTEAFF.

The table lists this clonotype with many counts. The chain uses TRBV7-9 and TRBJ1-4; weak D call: TRBD1 (5 bases). Per germline, CDR1 SEHNR and CDR2 FQNEAQ (reference sequence). Between the trimmed V and J ends, which lost 3 bases and 7 bases, there was a span of 12 bases. The CDR3 has 14 residues. The CDR3 coding sequence is TGTGCCAGCAGCTTTACCGGGGGTGGTGAAAAACTGTTTTTT. Residues: CASSFTGGGEKLFF.

The count of this clonotype is one. The gene calls are TRBV7-8 and TRBJ2-7; D tentatively fits TRBD1 or TRBD2 (7 bases each). From germline, CDR1 is SGHVS and CDR2 FQNEAQ. The CDR3 totals 16 residues. The V end was cut by 1 base, the J end by 3 bases, with 16 bases between. The CDR3 is CASSLGPRGEGYEQYF. In DNA form, the CDR3 reads TGTGCCAGCAGCTTAGGACCCAGGGGGGAGGGCTACGAGCAGTACTTC.

This sequence joins TRBV9 and TRBJ1-4; D ambiguous. The CDR3 sequence is 15 residues long. The V and J ends lost 3 bases and 7 bases respectively, with 16 bases between them. Germline CDR1 reads SGDLS; CDR2 reads YYNGEE. CDR3: CASSAGLTFGEKLFF. CDR3 sequence (DNA): TGTGCCAGCAGCGCTGGACTGACCTTCGGTGAAAAACTGTTTTTT.

The V call is TRBV5-1, the J call TRBJ1-3; D might be TRBD1 (5 bases). Germline-derived CDR1 and CDR2 are SGHRS and YFSETQ. Between the trimmed V and J ends, which lost 2 bases and 0 bases, there was a span of 12 bases. This CDR3 is 16 amino acids long. CDR3 sequence: CASSLKGRSSGNTIYF. The CDR3 DNA sequence: TGCGCCAGCAGCTTAAAGGGACGTAGCTCTGGAAACACCATATATTTT.

This clonotype was observed a handful of times. V usage is TRBV5-4 and J usage is TRBJ2-6, with D possibly TRBD1 on 6 matching bases. This CDR3 has 16 residues. V was clipped by 2 bases and J by 0 bases, with 9 bases between them. Per the germline V gene, CDR1 is SGHNT and CDR2 is YYREEE (reference sequence). The DNA of the CDR3 is TGTGCCAGCAGCTTTGAAGGGGGCTCTGGGGCCAACGTCCTGACTTTC. It is translated as CASSFEGGSGANVLTF.

The chain has TRBV12-3 or TRBV12-4 and TRBJ2-5, with a weak D call TRBD2 (6 bases). Trimming pared 3 bases from V and 5 bases from J, leaving 10 bases between. CDR3 length: 13 amino acids. CDR3 sequence: CASSLYGGETQYF. CDR3 DNA: TGTGCCAGCAGTTTGTATGGGGGGGAGACCCAGTACTTC.

The chain has TRBV6-5 and TRBJ2-7, with a tentative D call TRBD2 (7 bases). Deletions cut 6 bases from V and 3 bases from J, with 12 bases between. The CDR3 is 13 residues long. Germline V gene data show CDR1 as MNHEY and CDR2 as SVGAGI. CDR3 in amino acids: CASREGGDYEQYF. CDR3 coding DNA: TGTGCCAGCAGGGAGGGGGGGGACTACGAGCAGTACTTC.

The genes are TRBV27 and TRBJ1-1; 7 nucleotides align to TRBD1. Trimming removed 6 bases from V and 4 bases from J; junction bases left unmatched: 14. CDR1 MNHEY and CDR2 SMNVEV come from the germline V gene (reference sequence). This CDR3 comprises 16 residues. The CDR3 coding sequence is TGTGCCAGCAGCCTCCGAGCACAGGGGTCGGGCACTGAAGCTTTCTTT. It yields the protein CASSLRAQGSGTEAFF.